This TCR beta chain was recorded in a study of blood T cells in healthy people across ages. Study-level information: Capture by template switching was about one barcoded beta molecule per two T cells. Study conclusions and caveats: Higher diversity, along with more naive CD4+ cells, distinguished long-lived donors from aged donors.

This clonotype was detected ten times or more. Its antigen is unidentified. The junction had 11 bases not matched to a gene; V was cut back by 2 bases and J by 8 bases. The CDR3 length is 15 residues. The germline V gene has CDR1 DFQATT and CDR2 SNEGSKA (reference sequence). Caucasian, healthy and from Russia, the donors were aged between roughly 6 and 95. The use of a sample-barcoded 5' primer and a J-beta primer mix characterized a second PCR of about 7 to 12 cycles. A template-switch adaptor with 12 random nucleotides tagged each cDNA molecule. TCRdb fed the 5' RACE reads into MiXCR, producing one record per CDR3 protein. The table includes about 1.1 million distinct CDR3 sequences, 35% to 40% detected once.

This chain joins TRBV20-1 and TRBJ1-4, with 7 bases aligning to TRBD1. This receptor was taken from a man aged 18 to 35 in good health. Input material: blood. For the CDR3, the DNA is TGCAGTGCTAGACCTCGCCGAGGGGGCGGGGAAAAACTGTTTTTT. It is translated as CSARPRRGGGEKLFF.